This entry describes one T cell receptor (beta chain). Its antigen is unknown. The assay was immunoSEQ multiplex PCR, and TCRdb's table has in-frame clones only and misses some. The repertoire holds 130,000 or so clones, around 90% seen once, with around 30% in the top ten. The CDR3 runs to 15 residues. The ends were cut back, 1 base at V and 1 base at J, with 10 bases in the middle. CDR1 is LNHDA and CDR2 is SQIVND in the germline V gene (reference sequence). The data derive from a study of T cell responses to AZD1222 COVID-19 vaccine. Whole-study results and caveats: Just a handful of people given AZD1222 tested seropositive at baseline. Two AZD1222 administrations were followed by greater Spike-specific TCR breadth and depth.

The genes are TRBV19 and TRBJ1-2; a weak D match, TRBD1 (5 bases). The sample in question was peripheral blood, obtained on day 0 of AZD1222 vaccination. The receptor was isolated from an adult in good health. CDR3 region: CASSIGGGFNYGYTF. DNA for the CDR3: TGTGCCAGTAGTATAGGGGGCGGCTTTAACTATGGCTACACCTTC.